What follows are 14 T cell receptor beta chains derived from one specimen sequenced in a study of cytomegalovirus exposure and HLA in healthy donors. The PCR employed 60 Vbeta primers together with 13 Jbeta primers. The protocol was immunoSEQ multiplex PCR, while the TCRdb copy is restricted to in-frame clones and leaves out a portion. Reported are about 60,000 clones; the ten largest clones contain approximately 2.1%. The specimen sequenced was PBMCs. The receptors were gathered from a woman under 30 in good health and CMV-seronegative.

V gene TRBV7-2 combines with J gene TRBJ2-3; possibly TRBD1 for D (7 bases). V lost 3 bases and J lost 8, with 12 bases in between. The germline CDR1 and CDR2 sequences are SGHTA and FQGNSA. The CDR3 runs to 13 residues. CDR3 sequence: CASSFQGEVTQYF. The CDR3 DNA is TGTGCCAGCAGCTTCCAGGGGGAGGTTACGCAGTATTTT.

This chain joins TRBV19 and TRBJ2-7; TRBD1 agrees at 8 bases. Germline assignment: CDR1 LNHDA and CDR2 SQIVND (reference sequence). J lost 3 bases, V lost 1 base, and 11 bases had no gene match. This CDR3 contains 17 residues. For the CDR3, the DNA is TGTGCCAGTAGTATAGTGGCAGGGGGCCTTGGCGACTACGAGCAGTACTTC. Protein: CASSIVAGGLGDYEQYF.

The DNA for the CDR3 is TGTGCCAGCAGTGGGATGGGACAGTACAATCAGCCCCAGCATTTT. Protein sequence: CASSGMGQYNQPQHF. The rearrangement uses TRBV2 and TRBJ1-5; the match to TRBD1 covers 7 bases. CDR3 size: 15 residues. Trimming removed 4 bases from V and 3 bases from J; junction bases left unmatched: 6. The germline CDR1 and CDR2 sequences are SNHLY and FYNNEI.

A note on this clone: One end of the junction varies from germline; a read error may be responsible. This rearrangement joins TRBV29-1 to TRBJ2-3; 8 bases are a match to TRBD1. Germline V gene data show CDR1 as SQVTM and CDR2 as ANQGSEA. CDR3 length: 14 residues. The CDR3 protein is CSVTRTGRVDKQYF. The CDR3 DNA reads TGCAGCGTCACGCGGACAGGGAGAGTGGATAAGCAGTATTTT.

Concerning this clone itself: One end of the junction is discordant with germline, which a read error may explain. This rearrangement joins TRBV6-5 to TRBJ2-2; TRBD2 matches at 11 bases. CDR1 MNHEY and CDR2 SVGAGI come from the germline V gene. This CDR3 region has 16 residues. CDR3 loop: CASSYSTLAGGGKLFF. The CDR3 coding sequence is TGTGCCAGCAGTTACTCGACGCTAGCGGGGGGCGGGAAGCTGTTTTTT.

V and J are TRBV7-6 and TRBJ1-1; 8 nucleotides agree with TRBD1. The CDR3 length is 20 residues. The J segment lost 3 bases and the V segment lost 5 bases, leaving 23 bases of the junction unmatched. CDR1 is SGHVS and CDR2 is FNYEAQ in the germline V gene. The CDR3 DNA sequence: TGTGCCAGCAGCCCCCTCGAGTTACGTCGGACAGGGATGTATCACACTGAAGCTTTCTTT. This codes for CASSPLELRRTGMYHTEAFF.

This chain uses TRBV5-1 with TRBJ2-5; 7 nucleotides agree with TRBD2. V was clipped by 2 bases and J by 6 bases; unmatched bases: 7. Germline values: CDR1 SGHRS, CDR2 YFSETQ. The CDR3 extends over 14 amino acids. CDR3 region: CASSFTPGGQTQYF. The CDR3, as DNA: TGCGCCAGCAGCTTTACCCCGGGAGGCCAGACCCAGTACTTC.

The chain couples TRBV29-1 to TRBJ2-7; 7 bases agree with TRBD1. J gave up 2 bases and V 7 bases, and 5 bases lay outside the gene matches. The CDR3 runs to 12 residues. Germline V gene lookup returns CDR1 SQVTM and CDR2 ANQGSEA. This CDR3 reads CSGGQTPYEQYF. In DNA, the CDR3 is TGCAGCGGGGGACAGACTCCCTACGAGCAGTACTTC.

The chain is built from TRBV5-1 and TRBJ1-4, with D unresolved. V lost 2 bases and J lost 1, with 9 bases in between. The CDR3 contains 15 residues. CDR1 and CDR2 (germline): SGHRS, YFSETQ. CDR3 amino acids: CASSFQAGTNEKLFF. The CDR3 region has the DNA TGCGCCAGCAGCTTTCAGGCTGGAACTAATGAAAAACTGTTTTTT.

The V and J genes are TRBV6-1 and TRBJ1-2, with D possibly being TRBD1 (6 bases). Germline CDR1 and CDR2: MNHNS and SASEGT. The ends were cut back, 7 bases at V and 5 bases at J, with 14 bases in the middle. The CDR3 extends over 13 amino acids. The CDR3 coding sequence is TGTGCCAGCAACAGGGTTTGGGGGTATGGCTACACCTTC. As protein: CASNRVWGYGYTF.

The chain couples TRBV7-3 to TRBJ2-7; the D gene is possibly TRBD2 (5 bases). The CDR3 runs 14 residues. Germline CDR1 SGHTA, CDR2 FQGTGA. With 5 bases removed from V and 6 bases from J, the gap between germline ends came to 17 bases. The CDR3 region has the DNA TGTGCCAGCAGCCCCGGGAACGCACAGTCCGAGCAGTACTTC. This gives the protein CASSPGNAQSEQYF.

In the case of this clone: The DNA is left out, because the CDR3 cannot be placed on it with certainty; the CDR3 is given as TCRdb lists it. The chain uses TRBV5-1 and TRBJ1-1. The length of the CDR3 is 13 amino acids, counting both ends. Germline CDR1 is SGHRS and CDR2 is YFSETQ. The CDR3 loop is CASSFGPGTEAFF.

V gene TRBV7-9 combines with J gene TRBJ1-2; no reliable D call. Trimming cost V 2 bases and J 8 bases, with 12 bases left between them. In germline, CDR1 is SEHNR, CDR2 FQNEAQ (reference sequence). The CDR3 has 13 amino acids. In DNA form, the CDR3 reads TGTGCCAGCAGCTTACTTCAGGCTCGGGGCTACACCTTC. Amino acid sequence: CASSLLQARGYTF. Looking up the rest from reference TRBV7-9 and TRBJ1-2 gives the full variable domain: DTGVSQNPRHKITKRGQNVTFRCDPISEHNRLYWYRQTLGQGPEFLTYFQNEAQLEKSRLLSDRFSAERPKGSFSTLEIQRTEQGDSAMYLCASSLLQARGYTFGSGTRLTVV.

The V gene is TRBV5-6, the J gene TRBJ2-5; D is undetermined. Germline values: CDR1 SGHDT, CDR2 YYEEEE. The CDR3 runs to 14 residues. V was trimmed by 4 bases and J by 1 base, leaving 11 bases between them. The CDR3, as DNA: TGTGCCAGCAGCCCCAGCCCTAGCCAAGAGACCCAGTACTTC. This gives the protein CASSPSPSQETQYF.